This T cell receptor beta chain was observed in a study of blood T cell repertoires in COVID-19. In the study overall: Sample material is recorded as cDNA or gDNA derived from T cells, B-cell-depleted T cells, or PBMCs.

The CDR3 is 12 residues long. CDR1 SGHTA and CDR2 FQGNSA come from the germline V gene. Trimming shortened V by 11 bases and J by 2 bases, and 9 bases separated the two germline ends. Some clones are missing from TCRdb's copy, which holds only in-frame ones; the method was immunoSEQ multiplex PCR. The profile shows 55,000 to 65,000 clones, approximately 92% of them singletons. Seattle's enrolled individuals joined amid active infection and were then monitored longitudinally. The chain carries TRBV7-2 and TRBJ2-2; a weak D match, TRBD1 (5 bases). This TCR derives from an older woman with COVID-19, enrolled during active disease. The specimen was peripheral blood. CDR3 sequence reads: CALQDNTGELFF. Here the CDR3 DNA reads TGTGCCTTACAGGACAACACCGGGGAGCTGTTTTTT.